This entry features one T cell receptor (beta chain) sequence. Its antigen remains unidentified. There are no base qualities to consult, and no much larger clone falls within one base. These data come from a study of control samples from healthy donors and cancer patients (dated by TCRdb to about 2020). Library preparation was by the immunoSEQ multiplex PCR assay. TCRdb took this table from immuneACCESS and kept in-frame rearrangements with V and J called. Such tables lack part of the clones; where checked against another copy, unresolved V genes explain under half of the gap, and the rest is unexplained. The sample yields tens of thousands of clones; 90% were counted once. Roughly 5.7% of the sample belongs to the ten largest clones. V and J are truncated by 0 bases and 11 bases respectively, leaving an intervening sequence of 13 bases. From the cysteine up to the phenylalanine, the CDR3 has a length of 13 residues. Here the CDR3 DNA is all that survives: 39 bases in frame from base 1. Via the germline V gene (reference sequence), CDR1 is LGHDT and CDR2 YNNKEL.

The sample was PBMCs. The receptor's source is a man aged 55-75 years with colorectal cancer. This chain is built from TRBV3-1 (or the pseudogene TRBV3-2) and TRBJ1-1; a confident D gene designation cannot be given. This receptor has the CDR3 CASSQDEGIQAFF. The base sequence is TGTGCCAGCAGCCAAGATGAAGGTATCCAGGCTTTCTTT.